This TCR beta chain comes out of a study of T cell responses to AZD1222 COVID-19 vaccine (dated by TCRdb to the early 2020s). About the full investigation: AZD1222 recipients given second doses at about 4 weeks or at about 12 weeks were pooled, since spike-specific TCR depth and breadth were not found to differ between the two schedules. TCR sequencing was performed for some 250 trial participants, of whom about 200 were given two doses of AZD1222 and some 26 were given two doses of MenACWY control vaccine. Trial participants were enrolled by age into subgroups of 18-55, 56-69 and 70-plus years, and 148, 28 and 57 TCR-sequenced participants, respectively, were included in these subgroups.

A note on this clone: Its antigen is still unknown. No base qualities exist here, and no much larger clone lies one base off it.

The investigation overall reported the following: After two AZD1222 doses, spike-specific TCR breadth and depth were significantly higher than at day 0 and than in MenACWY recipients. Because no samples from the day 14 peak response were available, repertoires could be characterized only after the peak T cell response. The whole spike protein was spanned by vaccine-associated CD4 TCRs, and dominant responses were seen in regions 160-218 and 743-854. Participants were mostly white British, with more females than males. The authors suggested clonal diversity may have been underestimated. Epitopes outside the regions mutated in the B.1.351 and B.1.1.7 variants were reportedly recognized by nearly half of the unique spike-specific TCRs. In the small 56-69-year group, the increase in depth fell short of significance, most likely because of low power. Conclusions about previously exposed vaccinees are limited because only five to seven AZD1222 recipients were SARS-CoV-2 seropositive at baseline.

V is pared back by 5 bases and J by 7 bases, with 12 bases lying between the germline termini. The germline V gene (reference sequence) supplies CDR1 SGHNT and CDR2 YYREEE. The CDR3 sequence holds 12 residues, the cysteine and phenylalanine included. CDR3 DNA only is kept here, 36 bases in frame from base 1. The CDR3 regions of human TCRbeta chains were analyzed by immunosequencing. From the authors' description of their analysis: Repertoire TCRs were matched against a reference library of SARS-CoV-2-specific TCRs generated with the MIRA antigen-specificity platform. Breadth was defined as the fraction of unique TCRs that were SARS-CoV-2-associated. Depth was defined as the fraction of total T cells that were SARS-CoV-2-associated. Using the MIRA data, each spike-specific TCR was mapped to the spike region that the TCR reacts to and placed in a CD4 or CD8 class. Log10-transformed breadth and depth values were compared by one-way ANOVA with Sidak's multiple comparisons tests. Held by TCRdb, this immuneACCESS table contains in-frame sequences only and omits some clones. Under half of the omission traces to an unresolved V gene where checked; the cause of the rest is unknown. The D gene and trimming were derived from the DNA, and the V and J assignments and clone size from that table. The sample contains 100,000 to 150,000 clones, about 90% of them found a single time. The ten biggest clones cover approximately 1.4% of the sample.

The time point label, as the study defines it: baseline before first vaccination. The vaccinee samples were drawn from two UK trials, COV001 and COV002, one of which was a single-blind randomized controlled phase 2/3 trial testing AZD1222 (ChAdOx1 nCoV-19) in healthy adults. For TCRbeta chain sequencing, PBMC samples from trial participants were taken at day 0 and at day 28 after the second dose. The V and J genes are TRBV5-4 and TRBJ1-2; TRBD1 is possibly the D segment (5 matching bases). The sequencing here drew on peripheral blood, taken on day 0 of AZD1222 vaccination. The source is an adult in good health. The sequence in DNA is TGTGCCAGCAGAAACAACAGGCTTGGCTACACCTTC. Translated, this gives CASRNNRLGYTF.